A single sample gave rise to the 17 T cell receptor beta chains below, sequenced in a study of identical twins. TCRdb ran MiXCR on the 5' RACE reads and lists one entry per CDR3 protein. The data show about 100,000 distinct CDR3 sequences, with 5.9% seen just once and about an eighth held by the top ten. Sequenced: memory T cells sorted from blood. These receptors were obtained from a woman aged 45-65 years in good health.

This clonotype was seen at least ten times. The V and J genes are TRBV4-2 and TRBJ2-7; D is possibly TRBD1 (6 bases). Trimming shortened V by 0 bases and J by 5 bases, and 8 bases separated the two germline ends. Germline V gene data show CDR1 as LGHNA and CDR2 as YNFKEQ. The CDR3 loop spans 13 amino acids. The CDR3 reads CASSQDPGDEQYV. The CDR3 bases are TGTGCCAGCAGCCAAGATCCAGGGGACGAGCAGTACGTC.

In this sample, this clonotype turned up many times. The chain couples TRBV27 to TRBJ1-5, with D uncertain. The CDR3 extends over 17 amino acids. Germline assignment: CDR1 MNHEY and CDR2 SMNVEV (reference sequence). Trimming left V 7 bases short and J 7 bases short, with 26 bases between. CDR3 residues: CASTPLAGSRFEQPQHF. In DNA form, the CDR3 reads TGTGCCAGCACCCCCCTGGCGGGGAGTCGGTTCGAGCAGCCCCAGCATTTT.

This clonotype was counted many times. The J gene is TRBJ2-3, the V gene TRBV20-1; D gene ambiguous. The CDR3 totals 12 residues. With 1 base removed from V and 1 base from J, the gap between germline ends came to 3 bases. Germline CDR1 is DFQATT and CDR2 is SNEGSKA (reference sequence). The chain's CDR3 is CSARAGTDTQYF. The CDR3 DNA reads as TGCAGTGCTAGAGCTGGCACAGATACGCAGTATTTT.

Only a few counts were recorded for this clonotype. The chain uses TRBV7-6 and TRBJ2-1; D may be TRBD1 (5 bases). The CDR3 has 16 residues. The germline V gene has CDR1 SGHVS and CDR2 FNYEAQ. Trimming left V 5 bases short and J 0 bases short, with 14 bases between. The CDR3 protein is CASSEQVPSSYNEQFF. The CDR3 DNA is TGTGCCAGCAGCGAACAGGTTCCAAGCTCCTACAATGAGCAGTTCTTC.

The rearrangement joins TRBV7-8 to TRBJ2-1; TRBD2 agrees at 10 bases. This CDR3 contains 18 residues. From germline, CDR1 is SGHVS and CDR2 FQNEAQ. The V and J ends lost 1 base and 3 bases, in that order; junction bases with no gene match: 9. The CDR3 DNA reads TGTGCCAGCAGCTTAGAGTTCCCCGGGACTAGCGACTACAATGAGCAGTTCTTC. The encoded protein is CASSLEFPGTSDYNEQFF.

The rearrangement links TRBV21-1 to TRBJ2-5; the table's D gene call, TRBD1, was not cross checked with the DNA. TRBV21-1 is labeled a pseudogene. The CDR3 loop spans 14 amino acids. The CDR3 DNA sequence: TGTGCCAGCAGCCCCCAGGGGCTTTCGGAGACCCAGTACTTC. This encodes CASSPQGLSETQYF.

This clonotype was observed at least ten times. The chain uses TRBV6-5 and TRBJ2-2, with 8 nucleotides matching TRBD2. Trimming took 6 bases from V and 6 from J; bases not matched to a gene: 15. This CDR3 has 17 amino acids. Germline V gene lookup returns CDR1 MNHEY and CDR2 SVGAGI. The CDR3 loop is CASRTPLGTSLSGELFF. The CDR3 DNA reads TGTGCCAGCAGAACGCCCCTCGGGACTAGTCTTTCCGGGGAGCTGTTTTTT.

This clonotype was seen at least ten times. The chain has TRBV12-3 or TRBV12-4 and TRBJ1-1; TRBD1 is a possible D gene (6 bases). Deletions cut 5 bases from V and 1 base from J, with 14 bases between. The CDR3 has 15 amino acids. The CDR3 is CASSPGGRRNTEAFF. For the CDR3, the DNA is TGTGCCAGCAGTCCGGGGGGGCGGAGGAACACTGAAGCTTTCTTT.

As DNA, the CDR3 is TGTGCCAGCAGCTCCCGGGGCCTGACTGGGGCCAACGTCCTGACTTTC. This codes for CASSSRGLTGANVLTF. This sequence joins TRBV7-9 and TRBJ2-6, with D perhaps assigned TRBD1 or TRBD2 (5 bases each). Trimming left V 4 bases short and J 2 bases short, with 12 bases between. This CDR3 contains 16 residues. Germline V gene lookup returns CDR1 SEHNR and CDR2 FQNEAQ (reference sequence). The full variable domain, rest sourced from reference TRBV7-9 and TRBJ2-6, is DTGVSQNPRHKITKRGQNVTFRCDPISEHNRLYWYRQTLGQGPEFLTYFQNEAQLEKSRLLSDRFSAERPKGSFSTLEIQRTEQGDSAMYLCASSSRGLTGANVLTFGAGSRLTVL.

About this clonotype: Given a much more abundant clone one base away, this may be a read error. In this CDR3 the conserved last residue, phenylalanine or tryptophan, is missing, so a read error is likely. The chain is built from TRBV5-5 and TRBJ2-1; D is possibly TRBD2 (5 bases). The length of the CDR3 is 14 residues. Germline CDR1 SGHKS, CDR2 YYEKEE (reference sequence). Trimming took 0 bases from V and 9 from J, leaving 13 bases between them. CDR3 sequence (DNA): TGTGCCAGCAGCTTGGCGGGCCTGCGGGTTGAGCAGTTCTCC. Translated, it gives CASSLAGLRVEQFS.

This clonotype was recorded many times. V and J are TRBV28 and TRBJ2-3; D perhaps matches TRBD2 (6 bases). CDR3 length: 14 amino acids. The V and J ends lost 6 bases and 1 base respectively, with 11 bases between them. Germline V gene lookup returns CDR1 MDHEN and CDR2 SYDVKM. CDR3 in DNA: TGTGCCAGCAGGCGGGATGTTGGCACAGATACGCAGTATTTT. It translates to CASRRDVGTDTQYF.

At least ten counts were recorded for this clonotype. This rearrangement joins TRBV5-1 to TRBJ2-7; D might be TRBD2 (6 bases). CDR1 is SGHRS and CDR2 is YFSETQ in the germline V gene. V shed 0 bases and J shed 6 bases, with 13 bases lying between them. The CDR3 sequence is 14 residues long. CDR3 protein: CASSLGPRDFEQYV. CDR3 in DNA: TGCGCCAGCAGCTTGGGGCCCCGGGACTTCGAGCAGTACGTC.

The table lists this clonotype with many counts. V is TRBV6-5 and J is TRBJ2-1; D perhaps matches TRBD2 (6 bases). Trimming pared 5 bases from V and 7 bases from J, leaving 21 bases between. There are 16 residues in the CDR3. The germline V gene encodes CDR1 MNHEY and CDR2 SVGAGI. DNA of the CDR3: TGTGCCAGCAGTCCCCGGGGCGGGCGGGGTAATAATGAGCAGTTCTTC. Amino acid sequence: CASSPRGGRGNNEQFF.

This clonotype occurred many times. This sequence joins TRBV29-1 and TRBJ1-2, with TRBD1 identical over 7 bases. The J segment lost 4 bases and the V segment lost 1 base, leaving 6 bases of the junction unmatched. The CDR3 spans 14 residues. Germline lookup yields CDR1 SQVTM and CDR2 ANQGSEA. DNA of the CDR3: TGCAGCGTTGAAGGTACGGGACAGATCTATGGCTACACCTTC. Amino acid sequence: CSVEGTGQIYGYTF.

This clonotype was observed many times. The chain recombines TRBV6-1 with TRBJ2-3; D remains ambiguous. Trimming cost V 1 base and J 2 bases, with 10 bases left between them. CDR3 length: 15 residues. The germline V gene encodes CDR1 MNHNS and CDR2 SASEGT. The DNA of the CDR3 is TGTGCCAGCAGTGAAGGGCTAACTCCCACAGATACGCAGTATTTT. Residues: CASSEGLTPTDTQYF.

The chain is built from TRBV7-3 and TRBJ2-5; perhaps TRBD2 as D (6 bases). Germline V lookup: CDR1 SGHTA, CDR2 FQGTGA. The length of the CDR3 is 15 residues. Trimming took off 4 bases at V and 2 bases at J, with 14 bases between the two ends. CDR3 coding DNA: TGTGCCAGCAGCTCCCGCCCGGGGAGGCAAGAGACCCAGTACTTC. Protein sequence: CASSSRPGRQETQYF. Using reference TRBV7-3 and TRBJ2-5 for the parts outside the CDR3, the full variable domain is GAGVSQTPSNKVTEKGKYVELRCDPISGHTALYWYRQSLGQGPEFLIYFQGTGAADDSGLPNDRFFAVRPEGSVSTLKIQRTERGDSAVYLCASSSRPGRQETQYFGPGTRLLVL.

A word on this clonotype: A clone one base away is much larger, so this may be a read error. The V gene is TRBV21-1, the J gene TRBJ2-7; TRBD1, the table's D call, lacks a check against the DNA. TRBV21-1 corresponds to a pseudogene. This CDR3 comprises 12 residues. The CDR3 loop reads CASSPGAGEQYV. DNA of the CDR3: TGTGCCAGCAGCCCGGGGGCAGGCGAGCAGTACGTC.